These 9 T cell receptor beta chains were all obtained from the same sample, sequenced in a study of blood T cell repertoires in COVID-19. TCRdb keeps only in-frame clones here, not all; method: immunoSEQ multiplex PCR. The sample shows under 85,000 clones, roughly 87% of them seen only once. The sample comprised peripheral blood. The receptors were gathered from a man between 45 and 60 years old with acute or convalescent COVID-19.

The V and J genes are TRBV7-2 and TRBJ2-7; possibly TRBD1 for D (6 bases). Germline lookup yields CDR1 SGHTA and CDR2 FQGNSA. Between the trimmed V and J ends, which lost 1 base and 3 bases, there was a span of 13 bases. CDR3 size: 15 residues. The CDR3 spells CASSLGGDRRYEQYF. CDR3 in DNA: TGTGCCAGCAGCTTAGGGGGTGACAGGCGCTACGAGCAGTACTTC.

The rearrangement joins TRBV6-5 to TRBJ1-5; maybe TRBD1 (6 bases). Germline V gene lookup returns CDR1 MNHEY and CDR2 SVGAGI. The CDR3 extends over 15 amino acids. V gave up 6 bases and J gave up 0 bases, with 12 bases separating them. CDR3 residues: CASRTGQGSNQPQHF. The CDR3 DNA follows: TGTGCCAGCAGGACGGGACAAGGTAGCAATCAGCCCCAGCATTTT.

DNA for the CDR3: TGCGCCAGCAGCCAAGGCCCAGTGGGCCTTGGCTCCTACGAGCAGTACTTC. Its protein is CASSQGPVGLGSYEQYF. V usage is TRBV4-1 and J usage is TRBJ2-7; no reliable D call. Germline V gives CDR1 MGHRA, CDR2 YSYEKL. V was cut by 1 base and J by 0 bases, with 16 bases left in between. The CDR3 is 17 amino acids.

The rearrangement uses TRBV19 and TRBJ1-2; TRBD1 agrees at 8 bases. V dropped 5 bases and J dropped 3; count of bases not matched to a gene: 11. The CDR3 runs 16 residues. Germline CDR1 is LNHDA and CDR2 is SQIVND (reference sequence). CDR3 DNA: TGTGCCAGTAGTGTCGCCAGAAGGGACAGGCACTATGGCTACACCTTC. Translation: CASSVARRDRHYGYTF.

The chain is built from TRBV5-8 and TRBJ1-1; D is undetermined. Trimming cost V 1 base and J 2 bases, with 6 bases left between them. CDR3 length equals 13 residues. Germline V gene sequence: CDR1 SGHTS, CDR2 YDEGEE. The CDR3 loop is CASSLPGNTEAFF. CDR3 nucleotide sequence: TGTGCCAGCAGCTTGCCCGGTAACACTGAAGCTTTCTTT.

V gene TRBV22-1 combines with J gene TRBJ1-2; the D call in the table, TRBD1, was not verified against the DNA. TRBV22-1 is described as a pseudogene. The CDR3 is made up of 15 amino acids. CDR3 region: CPGSDWTVINYGYTF. The CDR3 DNA is TGTCCTGGGAGTGATTGGACAGTAATTAACTATGGCTACACCTTC.

This clone was detected only once. V and J are TRBV6-5 and TRBJ2-2; TRBD1 aligns across 9 bases. The CDR3 consists of 15 residues. CDR1 and CDR2 from the germline V gene are MNHEY and SVGAGI. Trimming cost V 6 bases and J 4 bases; bases outside gene matches: 6. The CDR3 reads CASSSGTGITGELFF. CDR3 nucleotide sequence: TGTGCCAGCAGCTCCGGGACAGGGATCACCGGGGAGCTGTTTTTT.

V and J are TRBV7-9 and TRBJ1-2, with D tentatively TRBD1 (6 bases). V lost 6 bases and J lost 2, with 13 bases in between. Germline V gene lookup returns CDR1 SEHNR and CDR2 FQNEAQ (reference sequence). CDR3 length: 14 amino acids. The CDR3 DNA sequence: TGTGCCAGCAGTTACACAGGGAGCAACTATGGCTACACCTTC. Translated, it gives CASSYTGSNYGYTF.

The chain recombines TRBV5-1 with TRBJ2-1; D may be TRBD1 (6 bases). Germline V gene data show CDR1 as SGHRS and CDR2 as YFSETQ. Trimming shortened V by 4 bases and J by 5 bases, and 19 bases separated the two germline ends. This CDR3 is built from 16 residues. The CDR3 here is CASSGTSLGNDNEQFF. Written as DNA, the CDR3 is TGCGCCAGCAGCGGGACATCATTGGGGAATGACAATGAGCAGTTCTTC.